The 2 T cell receptor beta chains in this list originate from one sample, sequenced in a study of cytomegalovirus exposure and HLA in healthy donors. The PCR had 60 Vbeta and 13 Jbeta primers. Profiled with immunoSEQ multiplex PCR; TCRdb holds only in-frame clones, not every one. The table has 130,000 or so clones, roughly four fifths seen once. What was sequenced was PBMCs. The source is a woman aged 35 to 49 in good health and CMV-seronegative.

The chain has TRBV11-2 and TRBJ2-3; 7 bases fit TRBD2. This CDR3 comprises 16 residues. With 1 base clipped from V and 5 bases from J, the junction kept 9 bases outside the gene matches. Germline V gene lookup returns CDR1 SGHAT and CDR2 FQNNGV. CDR3 sequence (DNA): TGTGCCAGCAGCTTAGGGGGAGGGTCCAGGGTAGATACGCAGTATTTT. Protein product: CASSLGGGSRVDTQYF.

The rearrangement links TRBV29-1 to TRBJ2-7; D gene unclear. The V gene's germline CDR1 is SQVTM and CDR2 ANQGSEA. Between the trimmed V and J ends, which lost 4 bases and 6 bases, there was a span of 10 bases. The CDR3 is 11 residues long. The CDR3 DNA reads TGCAGCGTTGGAGACCTGAGCGAGCAGTACTTC. The encoded protein is CSVGDLSEQYF.